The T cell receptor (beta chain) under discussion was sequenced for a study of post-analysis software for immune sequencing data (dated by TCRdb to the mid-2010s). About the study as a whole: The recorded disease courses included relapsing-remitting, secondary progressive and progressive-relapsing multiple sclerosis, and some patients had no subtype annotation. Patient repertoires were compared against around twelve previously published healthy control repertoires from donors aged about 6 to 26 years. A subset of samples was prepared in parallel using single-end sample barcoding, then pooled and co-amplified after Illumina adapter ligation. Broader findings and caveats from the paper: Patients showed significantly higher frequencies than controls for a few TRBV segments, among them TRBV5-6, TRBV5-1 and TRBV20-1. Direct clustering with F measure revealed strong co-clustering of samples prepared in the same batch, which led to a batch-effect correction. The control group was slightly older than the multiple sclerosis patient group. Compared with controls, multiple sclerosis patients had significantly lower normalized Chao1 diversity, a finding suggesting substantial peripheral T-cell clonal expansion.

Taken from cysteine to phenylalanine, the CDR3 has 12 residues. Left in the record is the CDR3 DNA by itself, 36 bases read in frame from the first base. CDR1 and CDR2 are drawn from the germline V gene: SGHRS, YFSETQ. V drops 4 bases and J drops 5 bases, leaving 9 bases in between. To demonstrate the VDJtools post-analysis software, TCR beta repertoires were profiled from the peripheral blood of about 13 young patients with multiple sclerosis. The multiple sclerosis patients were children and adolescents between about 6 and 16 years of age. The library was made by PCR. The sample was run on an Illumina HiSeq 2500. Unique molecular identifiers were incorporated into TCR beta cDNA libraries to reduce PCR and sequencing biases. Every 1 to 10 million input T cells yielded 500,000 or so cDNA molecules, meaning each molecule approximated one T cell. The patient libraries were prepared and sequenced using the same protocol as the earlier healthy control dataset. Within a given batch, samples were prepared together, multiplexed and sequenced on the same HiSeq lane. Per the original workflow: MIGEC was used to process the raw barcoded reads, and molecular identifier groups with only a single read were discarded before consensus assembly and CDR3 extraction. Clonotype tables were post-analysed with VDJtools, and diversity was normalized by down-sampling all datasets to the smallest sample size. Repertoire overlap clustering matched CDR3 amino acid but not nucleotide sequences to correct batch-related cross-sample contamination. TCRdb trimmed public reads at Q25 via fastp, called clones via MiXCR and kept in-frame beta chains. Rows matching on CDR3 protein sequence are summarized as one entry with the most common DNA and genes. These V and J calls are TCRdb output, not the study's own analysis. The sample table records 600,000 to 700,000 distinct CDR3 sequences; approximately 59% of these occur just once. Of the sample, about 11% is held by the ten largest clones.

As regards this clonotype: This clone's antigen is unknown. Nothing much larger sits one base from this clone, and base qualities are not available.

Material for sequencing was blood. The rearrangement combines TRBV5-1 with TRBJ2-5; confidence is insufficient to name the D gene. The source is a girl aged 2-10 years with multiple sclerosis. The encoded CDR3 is CASSTDRETQYF. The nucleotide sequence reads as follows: TGCGCCAGCAGCACAGACCGGGAGACCCAGTACTTC.